What follows are 12 T cell receptor beta chains derived from one specimen sequenced in a study of beta chain features in type 1 diabetes. The sequenced template was cDNA made from the entire isolated RNA. This table comes from immunoSEQ multiplex PCR, and its TCRdb copy is limited to in-frame clones, with some not included. The top ten clones hold 0.065% of a sample with approximately 470,000 clones, about 32% of them seen once. Sequencing input: naive CD4+ T cells from blood. The origin of the receptors is a man aged 18 to 29 in good health.

The chain has TRBV30 and TRBJ2-4; D possibly uses TRBD1 or TRBD2 (5 bases each). V lost 0 bases, J lost 0 bases, and 24 bases lay in between. The V gene's germline CDR1 is GTSNPN and CDR2 SVGIG (reference sequence). This CDR3 has 20 amino acids. The CDR3 DNA sequence: TGTGCCTGGAGTGTTGACCCGGGGTCTCTAAGGGGCCTAGCCAAAAACATTCAGTACTTC. Residues: CAWSVDPGSLRGLAKNIQYF.

This clone was detected a few times. The gene calls are TRBV7-2 and TRBJ2-2, with 12 bases fitting TRBD2. V shed 2 bases and J 9 bases; nucleotides not matched to a gene: 10. Germline V gives CDR1 SGHTA, CDR2 FQGNSA. This CDR3 comprises 17 residues. The CDR3 spells CASSLMTSGGGPRELFF. The CDR3 DNA sequence: TGTGCCAGCAGCTTAATGACTAGCGGGGGCGGACCCCGGGAGCTGTTTTTT.

This clone was recorded only once. The J gene is TRBJ1-1, the V gene TRBV30, with D perhaps TRBD1 (5 bases). The CDR3 spans 15 residues. Germline V gives CDR1 GTSNPN, CDR2 SVGIG (reference sequence). Deletions cut 5 bases from V and 0 bases from J, with 16 bases between. This CDR3 is CAWGTRQIMNTEAFF. The CDR3 DNA is TGTGCCTGGGGCACGCGACAGATCATGAACACTGAAGCTTTCTTT.

This rearrangement joins TRBV4-3 to TRBJ2-1; 9 bases match TRBD1. V trimming: 4 bases; J trimming: 9 bases; junction bases outside the gene matches: 7. The CDR3 loop spans 14 amino acids. CDR1 and CDR2 from the germline V gene are LGHNA and YSLEER. CDR3: CASSLTGGSGEQFF. CDR3 DNA: TGCGCCAGCAGCCTTACAGGGGGCAGCGGTGAGCAGTTCTTC.

The chain joins TRBV14 to TRBJ2-6, with D unclear. CDR3 length: 17 residues. Germline CDR1 and CDR2: SGHDN and FVKESK. Between the trimmed V and J ends, which lost 2 bases and 0 bases, there was a span of 11 bases. The CDR3 nucleotides are TGTGCCAGCAGCCAAACGAGGATTTCCTCTGGGGCCAACGTCCTGACTTTC. The encoded protein is CASSQTRISSGANVLTF.

This clone was observed a handful of times. The chain joins TRBV5-1 to TRBJ1-2; D is perhaps TRBD1 (5 bases). The CDR3 runs to 14 residues. Germline assignment: CDR1 SGHRS and CDR2 YFSETQ. V lost 4 bases and J lost 2, with 12 bases in between. CDR3 sequence: CASSPQGPNYGYTF. The DNA of the CDR3 is TGCGCCAGCAGCCCTCAGGGTCCCAACTATGGCTACACCTTC.

The V call is TRBV6-1, the J call TRBJ1-5; 7 bases line up with TRBD1. Germline CDR1 MNHNS, CDR2 SASEGT. This CDR3 region has 14 residues. V was clipped by 3 bases and J by 2 bases; unmatched bases: 1. The CDR3 protein is CASSDQGGNQPQHF. DNA for the CDR3: TGTGCCAGCAGTGACCAGGGGGGCAATCAGCCCCAGCATTTT.

J is TRBJ1-2 and V is TRBV9; TRBD1 aligns across 10 bases. This CDR3 spans 12 amino acids. The J segment lost 12 bases and the V segment lost 4 bases, leaving 6 bases of the junction unmatched. CDR1 SGDLS and CDR2 YYNGEE come from the germline V gene. The CDR3: CASSLGQGGHTF. Written as DNA, the CDR3 is TGTGCCAGCAGCCTAGGACAGGGGGGCCACACCTTC.

A few counts support this clone. The J gene is TRBJ2-2, the V gene TRBV7-8, with 12 bases lining up with TRBD1. The ends lost 5 bases at V and 6 bases at J; junction bases unmatched: 4. CDR3 size: 15 residues. CDR1 is SGHVS, CDR2 FQNEAQ, per germline. CDR3: CASSKWDRGPGELFF. The CDR3 DNA reads as TGTGCCAGCAGCAAGTGGGACAGGGGGCCCGGGGAGCTGTTTTTT.

The genes are TRBV10-3 and TRBJ2-3; 7 nucleotides agree with TRBD1. V lost 7 bases, J lost 2 bases, and 3 bases stayed unmatched. The CDR3 extends over 13 amino acids. Per the germline V gene, CDR1 is ENHRY and CDR2 is SYGVKD. As DNA, the CDR3 is TGTGCCATCAAAGGGGGCTACACAGATACGCAGTATTTT. Amino acid sequence: CAIKGGYTDTQYF.

The chain couples TRBV5-4 to TRBJ2-3; maybe TRBD2 (5 bases). Germline V gene lookup returns CDR1 SGHNT and CDR2 YYREEE (reference sequence). The CDR3 has 12 residues. Trimming cost V 0 bases and J 9 bases, with 8 bases left between them. CDR3 in DNA: TGTGCCAGCAGCTTGGCCACGGGGACGCAGTATTTT. Protein sequence: CASSLATGTQYF.

A few counts support this clone. This same CDR3 is encoded by further DNA sequences in the sample. The chain couples TRBV18 to TRBJ2-1; D ambiguous. This CDR3 has 11 amino acids. V was clipped by 3 bases and J by 8 bases, with 5 bases between them. Germline lookup yields CDR1 KGHSH and CDR2 LQKENI. CDR3 sequence: CASSPVDEQFF. CDR3 coding DNA: TGTGCCAGCTCACCCGTCGATGAGCAGTTCTTC. Full variable domain (outside the CDR3, taken from reference TRBV18 and TRBJ2-1): NAGVMQNPRHLVRRRGQEARLRCSPMKGHSHVYWYRQLPEEGLKFMVYLQKENIIDESGMPKERFSAEFPKEGPSILRIQQVVRGDSAAYFCASSPVDEQFFGPGTRLTVL.